The source of this TCR beta chain is a study of regulatory T cells in long-lasting Graves disease. The study's findings and limits: Gene preferences differed: TRBV28, TRBJ1-2, TRBJ2-5 in persistent cases.

This clonotype was detected ten times or more. Antigen unknown. Combining iRepertoire HTBI primers with Arm-PCR of CDR3 regions, the authors built TCR beta libraries. TCRdb analysed the multiplex PCR reads with MiXCR anew, one entry per CDR3 protein. The sample carries approximately 310,000 distinct CDR3 sequences, about 18% recorded once. The time point denotes: newly diagnosed GD, antithyroid drugs for less than 3 months. Researchers made the TCR library from RNA that was extracted from PBMCs. A volume of nine milliliters of peripheral blood was collected in EDTA tubes. The CDR3 length is 14 residues. CDR1 and CDR2 (germline): SNHLY, FYNNEI. The V segment lost 7 bases and the J segment 5 bases; nucleotides outside the gene matches: 5.

The sequences come from peripheral blood mononuclear cells (PBMCs), collected at new diagnosis, from a patient treated with antithyroid drugs. This receptor was identified in a female donor with Graves disease. This rearrangement joins TRBV2 to TRBJ2-1; TRBD1 aligns across 10 bases. The CDR3 bases are TGTGCCAGCAATCTAGGACAGGGGGACAATGAGCAGTTCTTC. Amino acid sequence: CASNLGQGDNEQFF.